The clone carrying this T cell receptor (beta chain) has a handful of counts. Antigen specificity is unknown. This entry is derived from a study of early T cells in non-severe SARS-CoV-2 infection. Overall study: Unsorted whole-blood RNA was sequenced in bulk, leaving chains unpaired.

Each cDNA molecule carried a unique molecular identifier. Each CDR3 protein gets one entry after TCRdb re-called the 5' RACE reads with MiXCR. The data hold more than 55,000 distinct CDR3 sequences, with roughly 4.8% observed a single time. CDR1 is SQVTM and CDR2 is ANQGSEA in the germline V gene. The CDR3 consists of 13 residues. With 2 bases removed from V and 3 bases from J, the gap between germline ends came to 8 bases. Whole-study results and caveats: The VDJdb matching leaned toward anti-spike CD8 responses and overlooked private and CD4 specificities.

The sample here was whole blood, taken at baseline. This TCR came from an adult who was a healthcare worker with PCR-confirmed SARS-CoV-2 infection or an uninfected control (not recorded which). The donor label of this sample is uncertain. The chain links TRBV29-1 to TRBJ1-5; no clear D. CDR3 protein: CSVEHGLNQPQHF. In DNA form, the CDR3 reads TGCAGCGTTGAACACGGGCTCAATCAGCCCCAGCATTTT.